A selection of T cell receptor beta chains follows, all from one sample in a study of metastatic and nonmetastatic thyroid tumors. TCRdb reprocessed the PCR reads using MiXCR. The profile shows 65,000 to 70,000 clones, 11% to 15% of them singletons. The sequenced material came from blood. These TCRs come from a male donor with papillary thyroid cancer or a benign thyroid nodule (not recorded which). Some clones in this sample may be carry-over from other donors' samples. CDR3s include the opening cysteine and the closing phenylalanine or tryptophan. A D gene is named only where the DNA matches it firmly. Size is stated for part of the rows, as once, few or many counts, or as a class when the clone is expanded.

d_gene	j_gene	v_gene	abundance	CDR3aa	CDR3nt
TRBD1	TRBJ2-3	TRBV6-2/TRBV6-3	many	CASSYPSDRRSTDTQYF	TGTGCCAGCAGTTACCCATCGGACAGGCGAAGCACAGATACGCAGTATTTT
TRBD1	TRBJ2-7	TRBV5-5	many	CASSLSGQGNYEQYF	TGTGCCAGCAGCTTGTCAGGACAGGGGAACTACGAGCAGTACTTC
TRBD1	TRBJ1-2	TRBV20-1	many	CSAAGLGQGATGYTF	TGCAGTGCCGCAGGGCTTGGACAGGGGGCGACTGGCTACACCTTC
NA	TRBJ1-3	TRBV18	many	CASSPRQARGYFGSGNTIYF	TGTGCCAGCTCACCCCGGCAGGCCAGGGGTTATTTCGGGTCTGGAAACACCATATATTTT
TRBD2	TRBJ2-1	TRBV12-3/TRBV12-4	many	CASRKGLAGSGNEQFF	TGTGCCAGCAGAAAAGGACTAGCGGGGTCTGGGAATGAGCAGTTCTTC
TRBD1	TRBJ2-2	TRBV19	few	CASRPGTGETGELFF	TGTGCCAGTAGACCCGGAACAGGGGAGACCGGGGAGCTGTTTTTT
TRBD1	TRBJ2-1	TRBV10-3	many	CAISESRAGGDEQFF	TGTGCCATCAGTGAGTCGAGGGCAGGGGGCGATGAGCAGTTCTTC
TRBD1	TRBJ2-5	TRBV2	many	CASNIDREETQYF	TGTGCCAGCAACATAGACAGGGAAGAGACCCAGTACTTC
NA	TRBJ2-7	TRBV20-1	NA	CSATQGGLGDEQYF	TGCAGTGCTACCCAGGGGGGGCTCGGGGACGAGCAGTACTTC
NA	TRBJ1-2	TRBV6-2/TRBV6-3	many	CASSYSSYGYTF	TGTGCCAGCAGTTACTCGTCCTATGGCTACACCTTC
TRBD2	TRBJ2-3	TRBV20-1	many	CSARGTSDRTDTQYF	TGCAGTGCTAGGGGGACTAGCGACCGCACAGATACGCAGTATTTT
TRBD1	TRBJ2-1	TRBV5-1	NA	CVSSLATGTGSEQFF	TGCGTCAGCAGCTTGGCTACCGGGACAGGGAGTGAGCAATTCTTC
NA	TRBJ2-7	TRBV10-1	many	CASSAGFSYEQYF	TGCGCCAGCAGTGCCGGGTTCTCCTACGAGCAGTACTTC
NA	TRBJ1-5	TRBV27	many	CASSLRSNQPQHF	TGTGCCAGCAGTTTACGTAGCAATCAGCCCCAGCATTTT
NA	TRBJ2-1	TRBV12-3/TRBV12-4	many	CASPLQRGNEQFF	TGTGCCAGCCCCCTGCAACGGGGAAATGAGCAGTTCTTC
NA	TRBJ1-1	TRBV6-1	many	CASSRLVGTEAFF	TGTGCCAGCAGCCGCCTCGTTGGGACTGAAGCTTTCTTT
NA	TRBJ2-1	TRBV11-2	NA	CASSRGTGAVYNEQFF	TGTGCCAGCAGCCGCGGGACGGGAGCTGTTTACAATGAGCAGTTCTTC
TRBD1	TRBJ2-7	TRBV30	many	CAYNTGGYYEQYF	TGTGCCTACAACACAGGGGGATACTACGAGCAGTACTTC
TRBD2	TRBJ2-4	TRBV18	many	CASSPPATSGKIIQYF	TGTGCCAGCTCACCACCGGCGACTAGCGGGAAGATCATTCAGTACTTC
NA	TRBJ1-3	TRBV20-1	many	CSAWDNSGNTIYF	TGCAGTGCTTGGGACAACTCTGGAAACACCATATATTTT
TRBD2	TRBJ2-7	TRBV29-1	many	CSVGVAGVYEQYF	TGCAGCGTTGGGGTAGCGGGAGTTTACGAGCAGTACTTC
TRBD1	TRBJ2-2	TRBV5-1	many	CASSTAGQGSTGELFF	TGCGCCAGCAGCACGGCCGGACAGGGAAGCACCGGGGAGCTGTTTTTT
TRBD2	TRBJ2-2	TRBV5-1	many	CASSFLAGERTGELFF	TGCGCCAGCAGCTTCCTAGCGGGAGAGCGAACCGGGGAGCTGTTTTTT
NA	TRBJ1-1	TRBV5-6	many	CASSSGNTEAFF	TGTGCCAGCAGCAGCGGCAACACTGAAGCTTTCTTT
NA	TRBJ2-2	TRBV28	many	CASSSQGPTGELFF	TGTGCCAGCAGTTCCCAGGGTCCCACCGGGGAGCTGTTTTTT
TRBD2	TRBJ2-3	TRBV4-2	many	CASRGTSGRGPDTQYF	TGTGCCAGCAGGGGGACTAGCGGAAGGGGGCCAGATACGCAGTATTTT
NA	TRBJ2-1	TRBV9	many	CASSGQNNYNEQFF	TGTGCCAGCAGCGGACAGAACAACTACAATGAGCAGTTCTTC
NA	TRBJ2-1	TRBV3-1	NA	CASSQGDTNYNGQFF	TGTGCCAGCAGCCAAGGGGATACGAACTACAATGGGCAGTTCTTC
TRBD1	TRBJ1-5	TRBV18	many	CASSPGQGDQPQHF	TGTGCCAGCTCGCCGGGACAGGGAGATCAGCCCCAGCATTTT